The following is a T cell receptor beta chain sequence with its context. What it binds is not known. A much larger clone differs by one base, so this may be a read error. TCRdb redid the calling of the RT-PCR reads with MiXCR, one entry per CDR3 protein. Here the sample spans around 250,000 distinct CDR3 sequences, 9% to 15% being singletons. This sample stems from a study of response to subunit inactivated influenza vaccine. General study findings and limits: There was a suggestion from the authors that each seasonal influenza vaccination recruits few new T cells.

This CDR3 is built from 13 residues. Germline assignment: CDR1 SGHNT and CDR2 YENEEA. This clonotype originated in a man aged 50 to 60 who received an inactivated influenza vaccine. The sample was non-naive T cells sorted from PBMCs, taken 14 to 15 days before vaccination. The V gene is TRBV11-3, the J gene TRBJ2-1, with 10 positions matching TRBD2. Here the CDR3 reads CACSPGTSVEQFF. For the CDR3, the DNA is TGTGCCTGCAGCCCAGGGACTAGCGTTGAGCAGTTCTTC.